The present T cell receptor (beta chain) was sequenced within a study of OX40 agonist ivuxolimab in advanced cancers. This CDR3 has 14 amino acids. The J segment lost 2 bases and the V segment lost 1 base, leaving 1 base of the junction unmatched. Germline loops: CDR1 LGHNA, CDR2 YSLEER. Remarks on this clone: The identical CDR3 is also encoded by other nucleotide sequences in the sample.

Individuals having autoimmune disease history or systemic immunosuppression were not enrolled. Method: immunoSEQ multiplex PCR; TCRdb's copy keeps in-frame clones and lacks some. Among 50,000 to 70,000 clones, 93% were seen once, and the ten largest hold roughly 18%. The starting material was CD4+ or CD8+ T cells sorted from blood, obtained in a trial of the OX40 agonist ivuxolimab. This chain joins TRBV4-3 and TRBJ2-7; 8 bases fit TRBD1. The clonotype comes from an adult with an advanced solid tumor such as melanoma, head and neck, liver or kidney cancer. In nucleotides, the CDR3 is TGCGCCAGCAGCCAAGGGACAGGGCCCTACGAGCAGTACTTC. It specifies CASSQGTGPYEQYF.